These T cell receptor beta chains were read from a single sample in a study of blood T cell repertoires in COVID-19. Profiled with immunoSEQ multiplex PCR; TCRdb holds only in-frame clones, not every one. The sample includes 250,000 or so clones, around 86% seen only once; the top ten take about 1.6%. The sample consisted of PBMCs or T cells enriched from blood (not recorded which). The receptors shown here come from a woman in her 50s who had recovered from COVID-19. The CDR3 runs from the conserved cysteine through the conserved F or W. The D gene is left open where the match is weak. The size field is filled for only some rows; it gives once, few, many or a size class.

V,D,size,J,DNA,CDR3
TRBV2,TRBD1,-,TRBJ2-7,TGTGCCAGCTTCCTCCGGGACAGCTATGGGGAGCAGTACTTC,CASFLRDSYGEQYF
TRBV28,TRBD1,-,TRBJ2-7,TGTGCCAGCAGTTCTCGGACAGGGAACGACGAGCAGTACTTC,CASSSRTGNDEQYF
TRBV11-2,TRBD2,-,TRBJ2-1,TGTGCCAGCAGCTTAGGCGGGAGTTCCTACAATGAGCAGTTCTTC,CASSLGGSSYNEQFF
TRBV29-1,TRBD1,-,TRBJ2-5,TGCAGCGTTGACGGGACAGTACGGTACCAAGAGACCCAGTACTTC,CSVDGTVRYQETQYF
TRBV5-1,TRBD1,few,TRBJ2-1,TGCGCCAGCAGCGGACTGACAGGGTCGTACCCCTACAATGAGCAGTTCTTC,CASSGLTGSYPYNEQFF
TRBV28,-,few,TRBJ1-1,TGTGCCAGCACCTCTATGGGCCGACGGACTGAAGCTTTCTTT,CASTSMGRRTEAFF
TRBV9,-,-,TRBJ2-1,TGTGCCAGCACCCCGGACTCTTGGGACAATGAGCAGTTCTTC,CASTPDSWDNEQFF
TRBV4-1,TRBD2,-,TRBJ2-3,TGCGCCAGCAGCCAGACCCCTAGCGGATATAGCACAGATACGCAGTATTTT,CASSQTPSGYSTDTQYF
TRBV5-1,-,once,TRBJ2-2,TGCGCCAGCAGCTTGTGGCGGTCCGGGGAGCTGTTTTTT,CASSLWRSGELFF
TRBV5-4,-,once,TRBJ2-6,TGTGCCAGCAGCCCCAGAAGCTCTGGGGCCAACGTCCTGACTTTC,CASSPRSSGANVLTF
TRBV5-1,TRBD2,-,TRBJ2-1,TGCGCCAGCAGCCCGGGACTAGCGGGAGCTGATCCCTACAATGAGCAGTTCTTC,CASSPGLAGADPYNEQFF
TRBV10-3,-,-,TRBJ2-3,TGTGCCATCAGTGTCCTAGCGAGCACAGATACGCAGTATTTT,CAISVLASTDTQYF
TRBV30,-,-,TRBJ2-1,TGTGCCTGGAGTGCAGGGCGGAGCTCCTACAATGAGCAGTTCTTC,CAWSAGRSSYNEQFF
TRBV6-4,-,-,TRBJ1-2,TGTGCCAGCAGTGACTCCGGGCAGGGCGCTTTCTATGGCTACACCTTC,CASSDSGQGAFYGYTF
TRBV7-3,-,-,TRBJ2-1,TGTGCCAGCAGCTTCTCGAACAGGGATGAGCAGTTCTTC,CASSFSNRDEQFF
TRBV15,-,-,TRBJ2-7,TGTGCCACCAAACAGCAAGGCACAGGATCTCAAGAGCAGTACTTC,CATKQQGTGSQEQYF
TRBV24-1,-,-,TRBJ2-1,TGTGCCACCAGTGATTCAGGGGACCGCAATGAGCAGTTCTTC,CATSDSGDRNEQFF
TRBV7-2,TRBD1,-,TRBJ2-7,TGTGCCAGCAGCCCAGGGGGCTACGAGCAGTACTTC,CASSPGGYEQYF
TRBV7-2,-,-,TRBJ2-5,TGTGCCAGCAGCCCCTACGGGACGGGGGAAGAGACCCAGTACTTC,CASSPYGTGEETQYF
TRBV10-2,TRBD1,-,TRBJ2-7,TGCGCCAGCAGACAGGGGGTGATGTACGAGCAGTACTTC,CASRQGVMYEQYF
TRBV9,TRBD1,-,TRBJ1-4,TGTGCCAGCAGCGTAGGGACAGGGAATGAAAAACTGTTTTTT,CASSVGTGNEKLFF
TRBV28,TRBD1,-,TRBJ2-5,TGTGCGTCCCTTCACAGGGGGTTGGCGGAGACCCAGTACTTC,CASLHRGLAETQYF
TRBV3-1/TRBV3-2,-,-,TRBJ2-1,TGTGCCAGCAGCCAAGTTCTCCCGTTATACAATGAGCAGTTCTTC,CASSQVLPLYNEQFF